This TCR beta chain was identified in a study of identical twins. Findings and limits, study-wide: Insertion counts were lower in abundant cord blood beta clonotypes, a trend that memory repertoires did not show. Excess low generation probability was seen in twin-shared out-of-frame alpha sequences.

A remark on this clonotype: The antigen is unknown.

V shed 0 bases and J 6 bases; nucleotides not matched to a gene: 6. Germline CDR1 reads MNHEY; CDR2 reads SVGAGI. This CDR3 comprises 16 residues. Unique molecular identifiers were present on cDNA, and template switching added a universal primer site. One entry per CDR3 protein results from TCRdb running MiXCR on the 5' RACE reads. This sample has about 530,000 distinct CDR3 sequences, with roughly 15% found just once. This sample also belongs to another study, concerning yellow fever vaccine responses in identical twins.

The receptor comes from a woman aged 18-35 years in good health. The V call is TRBV6-5, the J call TRBJ2-1; TRBD1 aligns across 9 bases. Material: CD4+ T cells sorted from blood. The CDR3 coding sequence is TGTGCCAGCAGTTACTCAAAACAGGGGGCAGGCAATGAGCAGTTCTTC. It translates to CASSYSKQGAGNEQFF.